This T cell receptor (beta chain) was observed in a study of regulatory T cells in long-lasting Graves disease. V shed 1 base and J 4 bases; nucleotides not matched to a gene: 4. The germline V gene encodes CDR1 DFQATT and CDR2 SNEGSKA (reference sequence). The CDR3 sequence is 15 residues long. Time point indicated: persistent/refractory GD, antithyroid drugs over 5 years with positive TRAb. Extracted PBMC RNA gave rise to the TCR library. CDR3 regions were amplified by Arm-PCR using iRepertoire HTBI primers to build TCR beta libraries. TCRdb processed the multiplex PCR reads anew with MiXCR; each CDR3 protein has one entry. Here the sample spans a few hundred thousand distinct CDR3 sequences, 23% being singletons.

This specimen consisted of peripheral blood mononuclear cells (PBMCs), obtained when the disease was refractory, from a patient treated with antithyroid drugs. This sequence originates from a female donor with Graves disease. The chain combines TRBV20-1 with TRBJ1-2; 12 bases are a match to TRBD1. CDR3 in DNA: TGCAGTGCTAGAGTGGGGACAGGGGGCGGCTATGGCTACACCTTC. It specifies CSARVGTGGGYGYTF.